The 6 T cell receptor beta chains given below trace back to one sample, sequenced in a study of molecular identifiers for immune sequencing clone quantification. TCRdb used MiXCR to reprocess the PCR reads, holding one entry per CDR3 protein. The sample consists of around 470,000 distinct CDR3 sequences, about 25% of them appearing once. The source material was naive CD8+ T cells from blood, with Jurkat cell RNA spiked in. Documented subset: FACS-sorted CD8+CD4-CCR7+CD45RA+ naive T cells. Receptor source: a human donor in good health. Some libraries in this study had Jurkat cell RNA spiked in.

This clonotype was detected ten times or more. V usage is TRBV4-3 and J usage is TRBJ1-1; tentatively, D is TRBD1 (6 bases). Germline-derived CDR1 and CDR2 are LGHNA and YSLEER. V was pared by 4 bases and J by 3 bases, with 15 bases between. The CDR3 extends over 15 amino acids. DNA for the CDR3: TGCGCCAGCAGCCGGACGGGGGGCCTGGACACTGAAGCTTTCTTT. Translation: CASSRTGGLDTEAFF.

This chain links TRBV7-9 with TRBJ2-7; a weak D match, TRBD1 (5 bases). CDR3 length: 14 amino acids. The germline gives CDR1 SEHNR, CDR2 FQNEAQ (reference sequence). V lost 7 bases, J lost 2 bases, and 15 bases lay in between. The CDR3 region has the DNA TGTGCCAGCAAGAACGGGCAGGGCCCCTACGAGCAGTACTTC. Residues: CASKNGQGPYEQYF. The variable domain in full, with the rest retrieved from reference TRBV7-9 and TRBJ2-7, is DTGVSQNPRHKITKRGQNVTFRCDPISEHNRLYWYRQTLGQGPEFLTYFQNEAQLEKSRLLSDRFSAERPKGSFSTLEIQRTEQGDSAMYLCASKNGQGPYEQYFGPGTRLTVT.

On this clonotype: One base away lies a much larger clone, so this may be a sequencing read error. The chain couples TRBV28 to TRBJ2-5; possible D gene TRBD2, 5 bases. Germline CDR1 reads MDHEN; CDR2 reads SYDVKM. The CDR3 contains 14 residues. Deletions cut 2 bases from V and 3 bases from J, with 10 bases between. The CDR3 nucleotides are TGTGCCAGCAGTTTAGAGGGCAGAGAAGAGACCCAGTACTTC. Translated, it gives CASSLEGREETQYF.

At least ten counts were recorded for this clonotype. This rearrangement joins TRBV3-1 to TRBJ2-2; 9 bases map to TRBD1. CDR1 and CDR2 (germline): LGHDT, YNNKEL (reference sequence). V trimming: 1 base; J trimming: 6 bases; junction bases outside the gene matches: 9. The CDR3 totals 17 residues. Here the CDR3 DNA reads TGTGCCAGCAGCCAAGTCTTGGGACAGGGTAGGCCCGGGGAGCTGTTTTTT. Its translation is CASSQVLGQGRPGELFF.

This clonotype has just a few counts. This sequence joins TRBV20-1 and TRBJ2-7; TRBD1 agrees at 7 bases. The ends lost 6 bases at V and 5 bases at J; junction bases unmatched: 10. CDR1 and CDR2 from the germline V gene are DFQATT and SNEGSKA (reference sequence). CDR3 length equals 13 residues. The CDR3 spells CSAIDRESHEQYF. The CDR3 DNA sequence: TGCAGTGCAATCGACAGGGAATCACACGAGCAGTACTTC.

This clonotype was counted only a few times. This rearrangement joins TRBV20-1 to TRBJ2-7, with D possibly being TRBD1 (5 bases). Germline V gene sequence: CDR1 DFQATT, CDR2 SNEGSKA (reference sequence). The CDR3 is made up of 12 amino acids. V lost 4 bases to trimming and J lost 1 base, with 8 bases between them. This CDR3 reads CSAIAGSYEQYF. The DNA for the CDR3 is TGCAGTGCTATTGCAGGGTCCTACGAGCAGTACTTC.